This T cell receptor beta chain is drawn from a study of blood T cell repertoires in COVID-19. Produced via immunoSEQ multiplex PCR; TCRdb's table is partial and in-frame only. The sample carries some 260,000 clones, about 93% recorded once. This CDR3 is 16 amino acids long. Unmatched junction bases numbered 11, after V lost 7 bases and J lost 0 bases. Germline CDR1 is SGHRS and CDR2 is YFSETQ. The gene calls are TRBV5-1 and TRBJ2-3; 7 bases agree with TRBD1. This clonotype originated in a woman aged 18-35 years who had recovered from COVID-19. What was sequenced was PBMCs or T cells enriched from blood (not recorded which). The CDR3 sequence: CASARQGSTSTDTQYF. In nucleotides, the CDR3 is TGCGCCAGCGCCAGACAGGGATCAACTAGCACAGATACGCAGTATTTT.